This TCR beta chain was obtained from a study of T cell responses to AZD1222 COVID-19 vaccine. Only in-frame clones appear in the TCRdb table, and some are missing; sequencing was by immunoSEQ multiplex PCR. The sample includes under 85,000 clones, less than 95% of them seen just once. This CDR3 spans 21 amino acids. The germline V gene encodes CDR1 KGHDR and CDR2 SFDVKD. With 1 base removed from V and 0 bases from J, the gap between germline ends came to 24 bases. The input for sequencing was peripheral blood, taken 28 days after the second AZD1222 dose. This rearrangement joins TRBV24-1 to TRBJ2-1; D may be TRBD2 (6 bases). The clonotype was recovered from an adult who received the AZD1222 COVID-19 vaccine. CDR3 sequence (DNA): TGTGCCACCAGTGATTTTAAGGGTCTAGCGAGAGAAGAAAGCTCCTACAATGAGCAGTTCTTC. It specifies CATSDFKGLAREESSYNEQFF.